Included here is one TCR beta chain sequence, with context. Some clones are missing from TCRdb's copy, which holds only in-frame ones; the method was immunoSEQ multiplex PCR. The sample carries 70,000 to 95,000 clones, roughly four fifths recorded once. The record originates from a study of a mutant IDH1 vaccine in newly diagnosed glioma. The sample's time point: baseline, week 1 (first vaccination visit). The treatment here: pre-vaccination baseline after standard-of-care therapy. The germline CDR1 and CDR2 sequences are SEHNR and FQNEAQ (reference sequence). Unmatched junction bases numbered 2, after V lost 1 base and J lost 5 bases. This CDR3 has 14 amino acids.

The sequencing used PBMCs, collected from a glioma patient treated with radiotherapy, temozolomide or both. The receptor's source is a man between 40 and 49 years old with glioma. Some clones in this sample may be carry-over from other donors' samples. The rearrangement joins TRBV7-9 to TRBJ2-5; 9 positions agree with TRBD1. The CDR3 coding sequence is TGTGCCAGCAGCTTAGGGACAGGGGCGGAGACCCAGTACTTC. Its protein product is CASSLGTGAETQYF.